Shown below are 2 T cell receptor beta chains from a single sample sequenced in a study of T cell changes during pregnancy in multiple sclerosis. Produced via immunoSEQ multiplex PCR; TCRdb's table is partial and in-frame only. The data show around 70,000 clones, roughly 94% seen once. Sequenced material: peripheral blood, taken in the third trimester of pregnancy. The receptor source for this set is a female donor with multiple sclerosis, enrolled in a pregnancy study.

The chain couples TRBV4-1 to TRBJ1-3; D unresolved. Trimming shortened V by 1 base and J by 0 bases, and 7 bases separated the two germline ends. This CDR3 is built from 15 residues. Germline V lookup: CDR1 MGHRA, CDR2 YSYEKL. CDR3 region: CASSQGGSSGNTIYF. CDR3 DNA: TGCGCCAGCAGCCAAGGAGGGAGCTCTGGAAACACCATATATTTT.

This clone was detected only once. The CDR3 DNA is TGTGCCATCAGCCAAGGGACAGGGGGCCGGGAGACCCAGTACTTC. This sequence encodes CAISQGTGGRETQYF. The V call is TRBV10-3, the J call TRBJ2-5; 12 positions agree with TRBD1. V lost 6 bases, J lost 5 bases, and 7 bases stayed unmatched. Per germline, CDR1 ENHRY and CDR2 SYGVKD. The CDR3 is 15 residues long.